This TCR beta chain was identified in a study of T cells in Graves' hyperthyroidism and ophthalmopathy. General study results and limits: Ophthalmopathy was told apart from stable hyperthyroidism by a 13 V-J model. Blood also showed most of the thyroid clonotypes that were expanded above 0.001.

This clonotype was picked up many times. Its cognate antigen is unknown. Amplification of TCR beta CDR3 regions used RNA as the template. The HTBI set primed first-round TCR CDR3 RT-PCR. MiXCR, run by TCRdb on the multiplex PCR reads, gives a single entry per CDR3 protein. Of roughly 660,000 distinct CDR3 sequences listed, 15% to 20% are singletons. V trimming: 6 bases; J trimming: 7 bases; junction bases outside the gene matches: 7. This CDR3 region has 15 residues. The V gene's germline CDR1 is MDHEN and CDR2 SYDVKM. The sequencing sample was made of blood. This TCR derives from a man aged 50-59 years with Graves' hyperthyroidism. The V and J genes are TRBV28 and TRBJ2-5; TRBD2 matches at 14 bases. CDR3 protein: CASSLGLAGVGTQYF. The CDR3 DNA is TGTGCCAGCAGCTTGGGACTAGCGGGGGTTGGGACCCAGTACTTC.